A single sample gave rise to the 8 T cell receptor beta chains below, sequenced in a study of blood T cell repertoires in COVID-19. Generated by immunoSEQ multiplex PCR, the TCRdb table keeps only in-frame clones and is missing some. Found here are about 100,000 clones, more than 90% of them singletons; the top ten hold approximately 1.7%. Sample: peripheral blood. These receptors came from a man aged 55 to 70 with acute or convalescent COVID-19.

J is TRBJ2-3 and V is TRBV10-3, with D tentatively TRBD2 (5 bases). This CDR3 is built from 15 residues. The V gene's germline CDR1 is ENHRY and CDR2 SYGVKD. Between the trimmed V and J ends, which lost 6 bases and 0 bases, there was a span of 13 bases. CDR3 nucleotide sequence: TGTGCCATCAGCGGAAGCCGGGAAAGCACAGATACGCAGTATTTT. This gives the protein CAISGSRESTDTQYF.

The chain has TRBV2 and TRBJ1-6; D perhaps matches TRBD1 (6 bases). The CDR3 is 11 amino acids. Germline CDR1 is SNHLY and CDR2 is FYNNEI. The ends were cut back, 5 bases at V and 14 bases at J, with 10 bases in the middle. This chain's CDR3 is CASSPQGTLHF. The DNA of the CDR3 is TGTGCCAGCAGTCCCCAGGGGACCCTCCACTTT.

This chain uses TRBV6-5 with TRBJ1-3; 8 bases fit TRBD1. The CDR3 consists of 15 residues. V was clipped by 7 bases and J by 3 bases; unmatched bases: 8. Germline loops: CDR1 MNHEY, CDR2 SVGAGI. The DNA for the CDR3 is TGTGCCAGCAACCCCACAGGGGGGATTGGAAACACCATATATTTT. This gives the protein CASNPTGGIGNTIYF.

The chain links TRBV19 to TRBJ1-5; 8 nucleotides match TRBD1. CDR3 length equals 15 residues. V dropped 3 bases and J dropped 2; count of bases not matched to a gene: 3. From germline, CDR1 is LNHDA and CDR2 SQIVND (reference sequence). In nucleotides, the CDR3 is TGTGCCAGTAGTATCGGACAGGGAGGCAATCAGCCCCAGCATTTT. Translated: CASSIGQGGNQPQHF.

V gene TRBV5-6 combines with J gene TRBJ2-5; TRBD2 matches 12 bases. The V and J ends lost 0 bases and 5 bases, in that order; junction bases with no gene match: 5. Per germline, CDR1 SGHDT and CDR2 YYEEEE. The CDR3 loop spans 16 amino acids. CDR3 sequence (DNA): TGTGCCAGCAGCTTGGTGCTAGCGGGAGGGGGGGAGACCCAGTACTTC. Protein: CASSLVLAGGGETQYF.

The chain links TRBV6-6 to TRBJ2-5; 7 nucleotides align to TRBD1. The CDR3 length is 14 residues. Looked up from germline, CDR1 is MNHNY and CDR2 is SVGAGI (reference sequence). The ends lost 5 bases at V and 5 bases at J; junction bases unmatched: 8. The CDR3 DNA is TGTGCCAGCAGTGTAAACAGGGGTTTGGAGACCCAGTACTTC. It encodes CASSVNRGLETQYF.

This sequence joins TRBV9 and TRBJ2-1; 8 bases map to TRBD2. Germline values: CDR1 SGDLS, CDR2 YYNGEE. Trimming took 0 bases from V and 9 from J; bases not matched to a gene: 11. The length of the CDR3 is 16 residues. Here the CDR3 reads CASSVGSGGLFIEQFF. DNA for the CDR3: TGTGCCAGCAGCGTAGGTTCGGGAGGGCTGTTTATTGAGCAGTTCTTC.

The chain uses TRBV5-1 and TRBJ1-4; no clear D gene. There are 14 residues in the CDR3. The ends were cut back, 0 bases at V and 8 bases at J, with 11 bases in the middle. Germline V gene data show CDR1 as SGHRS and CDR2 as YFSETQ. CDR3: CASSLEGPGEKLFF. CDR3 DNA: TGCGCCAGCAGCTTGGAAGGACCGGGGGAAAAACTGTTTTTT. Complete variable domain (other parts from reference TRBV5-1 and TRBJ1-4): KAGVTQTPRYLIKTRGQQVTLSCSPISGHRSVSWYQQTPGQGLQFLFEYFSETQRNKGNFPGRFSGRQFSNSRSEMNVSTLELGDSALYLCASSLEGPGEKLFFGSGTQLSVL.